Included here is one TCR beta chain sequence, with context. This sample stems from a study of OX40 agonist ivuxolimab in advanced cancers. The CDR3 has 15 amino acids. V was shortened by 4 bases and J by 3 bases, with 12 bases between the two germline ends. In germline, CDR1 is MDHEN, CDR2 SYDVKM. The assay was immunoSEQ multiplex PCR, and TCRdb's table has in-frame clones only and misses some. The sample shows about 63,000 clones, 75% to 90% of them seen only once. The V and J genes are TRBV28 and TRBJ1-4, with D unresolved. Sample: CD4+ or CD8+ T cells sorted from blood, taken in a trial of the OX40 agonist ivuxolimab. The sequence was collected from an adult with an advanced solid tumor such as melanoma, head and neck, liver or kidney cancer. This CDR3 is CASSSAGGSNEKLFF. For the CDR3, the DNA is TGTGCCAGCAGTTCCGCGGGCGGATCTAATGAAAAACTGTTTTTT.